This is a list of T cell receptor beta chains from one sample in a study of CD8 T cells in Susac syndrome. TCRdb processed the immunoSEQ multiplex PCR reads anew with MiXCR; each CDR3 protein has one entry. The table records under 200,000 distinct CDR3 sequences, around 96% of them present only once. Material: CD8+ T cells from PBMCs. The source of these receptors is a human donor with multiple sclerosis. Both conserved end residues are part of each CDR3. A D gene is named only where the DNA matches it firmly. Clone size appears in some rows only: once, few, many, or a class for an expanded clone.

CSAPGTGAEQYF	TGCAGCGCTCCCGGAACAGGGGCCGAGCAGTACTTC	TRBV29-1	TRBJ2-7	TRBD1	NA
CASSLGTGDANYGYTF	TGTGCCAGCTCTTTAGGGACAGGAGATGCTAACTATGGCTACACCTTC	TRBV6-1	TRBJ1-2	TRBD1	once
CASTRWDPERVLYEQYF	TGTGCCAGCACCCGGTGGGACCCGGAAAGAGTACTCTACGAGCAGTACTTC	TRBV28	TRBJ2-7	NA	NA
CAWSVMQGYEQYF	TGTGCCTGGAGTGTAATGCAGGGGTACGAGCAGTACTTC	TRBV30	TRBJ2-7	NA	NA
CASSLVFGDSLYEQYF	TGTGCCAGCAGCTTAGTCTTCGGGGACTCTCTCTACGAGCAGTACTTC	TRBV11-2	TRBJ2-7	NA	NA
CSVEKLGLPSYNEQFF	TGCAGCGTTGAAAAATTAGGACTTCCCTCCTACAATGAGCAGTTCTTC	TRBV29-1	TRBJ2-1	NA	NA
CAPRGFGEAFF	TGTGCCCCCCGGGGGTTTGGTGAAGCTTTCTTT	TRBV24-1	TRBJ1-1	NA	NA
CASSGTRSYEQYF	TGTGCCAGCAGTGGGACTAGATCCTACGAGCAGTACTTC	TRBV7-9	TRBJ2-7	TRBD2	NA
CASKFSWGELFF	TGTGCCAGCAAATTCTCCTGGGGGGAGCTGTTTTTT	TRBV7-3	TRBJ2-2	NA	NA
CSARESGREETQYF	TGCAGTGCCCGGGAGTCCGGCAGGGAGGAGACCCAGTACTTC	TRBV20-1	TRBJ2-5	NA	NA
CASSLGNTGELFF	TGTGCCAGCAGCTTAGGTAACACCGGGGAGCTGTTTTTT	TRBV13	TRBJ2-2	NA	few
CSALEGVFQAGELFF	TGCAGCGCCCTTGAGGGGGTGTTTCAGGCCGGGGAGCTGTTTTTT	TRBV29-1	TRBJ2-2	NA	once
CATSRYREGQETQYF	TGTGCCACCAGCCGCTACAGGGAGGGTCAAGAGACCCAGTACTTC	TRBV15	TRBJ2-5	NA	NA
CASSLGPPGREAFF	TGCGCCAGCAGCTTGGGACCTCCGGGACGGGAAGCTTTCTTT	TRBV5-1	TRBJ1-1	NA	NA
CASSQVAEAYNEQFF	TGTGCCAGCAGCCAAGTGGCGGAGGCCTACAATGAGCAGTTCTTC	TRBV3-1	TRBJ2-1	NA	NA
CASSEYVPDLAQETQYF	TGTGCCAGCAGTGAGTACGTCCCGGACCTGGCCCAAGAGACCCAGTACTTC	TRBV2	TRBJ2-5	NA	NA
CASSQPGTVLQTQYF	TGTGCCAGCAGCCAACCCGGGACAGTGCTGCAGACCCAGTACTTC	TRBV11-2	TRBJ2-5	TRBD1	NA
CASSQGGSVSYNEQFF	TGTGCCAGCAGCCAGGGCGGCAGTGTCTCCTACAATGAGCAGTTCTTC	TRBV3-1	TRBJ2-1	NA	NA
CASSVGQGTYEQYF	TGTGCCAGCAGCGTTGGACAGGGGACCTACGAGCAGTACTTC	TRBV9	TRBJ2-7	TRBD1	NA
CASSQVWGATNEKLFF	TGCGCCAGCAGCCAAGTCTGGGGGGCAACTAATGAAAAACTGTTTTTT	TRBV4-1	TRBJ1-4	NA	NA
CASSHDSYQPQHF	TGTGCCAGCAGCCACGACAGTTATCAGCCCCAGCATTTT	TRBV3-1	TRBJ1-5	NA	NA
CASSTSSGELFF	TGTGCCAGCAGCACCTCTTCCGGGGAGCTGTTTTTT	TRBV9	TRBJ2-2	NA	NA
CASSLSGIYNEQFF	TGTGCCAGCAGTTTGAGTGGGATTTACAATGAGCAGTTCTTC	TRBV28	TRBJ2-1	NA	NA
CASSFGGDTEAFF	TGTGCCAGCAGCTTCGGGGGGGACACTGAAGCTTTCTTT	TRBV7-6	TRBJ1-1	NA	few
CASSLNENYGYTF	TGTGCCAGCAGTTTAAACGAGAACTATGGCTACACCTTC	TRBV27	TRBJ1-2	NA	once
CAWSARRTIYLNTEAFF	TGTGCCTGGAGTGCCCGACGGACCATATACTTGAACACTGAAGCTTTCTTT	TRBV30	TRBJ1-1	NA	NA
CASSYLGDSHYGYTF	TGTGCCAGCAGTTACTTAGGGGACAGTCACTATGGCTACACCTTC	TRBV6-6	TRBJ1-2	TRBD1	once
CASSVLGKEQFF	TGTGCCAGCAGTGTTCTCGGGAAGGAGCAGTTCTTC	TRBV25-1	TRBJ2-1	NA	once
CSVWRRRARGKNGYTF	TGCAGCGTTTGGAGACGTCGGGCCAGGGGGAAGAATGGCTACACCTTC	TRBV29-1	TRBJ1-2	TRBD1	NA
CATSRVRGRDQPQHF	TGTGCCACCAGCAGAGTCAGGGGCAGGGATCAGCCCCAGCATTTT	TRBV15	TRBJ1-5	NA	NA
CASSQDSRGLETQYF	TGTGCCAGCAGCCAAGATTCGAGAGGGCTCGAGACCCAGTACTTC	TRBV3-1	TRBJ2-5	NA	NA
CSARELAGGDGETQYF	TGCAGTGCTAGAGAACTAGCGGGAGGGGACGGCGAGACCCAGTACTTC	TRBV20-1	TRBJ2-5	TRBD2	NA
CSVIGLGYGYTF	TGCAGCGTTATCGGGCTTGGCTATGGCTACACCTTC	TRBV29-1	TRBJ1-2	NA	NA
CSVWTGGISYNEQFF	TGCAGCGTTTGGACGGGAGGGATTTCCTACAATGAGCAGTTCTTC	TRBV29-1	TRBJ2-1	TRBD2	NA
CASSVEGRGYGYTF	TGTGCCAGCAGCGTAGAGGGCAGAGGATACGGCTACACCTTC	TRBV9	TRBJ1-2	NA	NA
CASSGGYGGQPQHF	TGTGCCAGCAGCGGGGGGTATGGTGGTCAGCCCCAGCATTTT	TRBV9	TRBJ1-5	NA	NA
CASRPLAGDRNEQFF	TGTGCCAGCAGGCCACTAGCGGGAGATCGGAATGAGCAGTTCTTC	TRBV28	TRBJ2-1	TRBD2	NA
CASSPQTVNTEAFF	TGTGCCAGCAGCCCCCAAACGGTGAACACTGAAGCTTTCTTT	TRBV7-8	TRBJ1-1	NA	few
CASSLTGTDHEQFF	TGCGCCAGCAGCCTAACCGGGACAGATCATGAGCAGTTCTTC	TRBV5-1	TRBJ2-1	TRBD1	NA
CASSPSSSGQFF	TGCGCCAGCAGCCCCTCGTCTAGCGGGCAGTTCTTC	TRBV4-1	TRBJ2-1	TRBD2	NA
CASHGFGGVYNEQFF	TGTGCCAGTCACGGTTTCGGGGGGGTTTACAATGAGCAGTTCTTC	TRBV27	TRBJ2-1	TRBD2	NA
CASSTHLAEVYEQYF	TGTGCCAGCAGTACGCACCTAGCGGAGGTCTACGAGCAGTACTTC	TRBV27	TRBJ2-7	TRBD2	NA
CASTASPAGTYNEQFF	TGTGCCAGCACCGCATCCCCCGCAGGAACCTACAATGAGCAGTTCTTC	TRBV28	TRBJ2-1	NA	NA
CASSSPMITGPLFF	TGTGCCAGCAGTTCCCCAATGATAACGGGGCCCCTGTTTTTT	TRBV28	TRBJ1-4	NA	NA
CASSDSLVPNEQYF	TGTGCCAGCAGCGACAGTCTGGTTCCGAACGAGCAGTACTTC	TRBV9	TRBJ2-7	NA	NA
CASTRTSGHNEQFF	TGCGCCAGCACGCGGACTAGCGGACACAATGAGCAGTTCTTC	TRBV5-1	TRBJ2-1	TRBD2	NA
CASSFPQRPNEQFF	TGTGCCAGCAGTTTCCCCCAGCGTCCAAATGAGCAGTTCTTC	TRBV12-3/TRBV12-4	TRBJ2-1	NA	NA
CSVVLDLGHEQYF	TGCAGCGTTGTGCTGGACCTGGGACACGAGCAGTACTTC	TRBV29-1	TRBJ2-7	NA	once
CASSSDRGYEQYF	TGTGCCAGCAGCTCGGACAGGGGCTACGAGCAGTACTTC	TRBV13	TRBJ2-7	TRBD1	few
CASKPGVGNQPQHF	TGTGCCAGTAAACCAGGGGTAGGGAATCAGCCCCAGCATTTT	TRBV19	TRBJ1-5	NA	NA
CASSPSLQGLGGYTF	TGTGCCAGCAGCCCCTCCCTTCAAGGCCTGGGGGGCTACACCTTC	TRBV7-9	TRBJ1-2	NA	NA
CASSQELAKQSYNEQFF	TGTGCCAGCAGCCAAGAGCTAGCGAAACAATCCTACAATGAGCAGTTCTTC	TRBV4-2	TRBJ2-1	NA	NA
CSVDQDYGYTF	TGCAGCGTCGATCAGGATTATGGCTACACCTTC	TRBV29-1	TRBJ1-2	NA	NA
CSARDLTSSSGRETQYF	TGCAGTGCTAGAGATCTTACTTCGAGTAGCGGGAGAGAGACCCAGTACTTC	TRBV20-1	TRBJ2-5	TRBD2	NA